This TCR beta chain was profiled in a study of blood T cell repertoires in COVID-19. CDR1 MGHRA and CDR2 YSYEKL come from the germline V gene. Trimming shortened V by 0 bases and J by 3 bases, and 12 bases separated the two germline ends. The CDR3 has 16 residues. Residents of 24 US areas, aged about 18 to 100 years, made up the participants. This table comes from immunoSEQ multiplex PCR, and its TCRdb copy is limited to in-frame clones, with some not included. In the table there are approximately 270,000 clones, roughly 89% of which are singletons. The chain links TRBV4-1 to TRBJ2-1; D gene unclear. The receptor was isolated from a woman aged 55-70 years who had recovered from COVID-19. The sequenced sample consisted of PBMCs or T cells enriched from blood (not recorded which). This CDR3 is CASSQDEARHYNEQFF. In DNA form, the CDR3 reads TGCGCCAGCAGCCAAGACGAGGCACGGCACTACAATGAGCAGTTCTTC.